What follows are 22 T cell receptor beta chains derived from one specimen sequenced in a study of identical twins. TCRdb reanalysed the 5' RACE reads using MiXCR and keeps one entry per CDR3 protein. The sample contains roughly 710,000 distinct CDR3 sequences, 6% to 6.5% of which appear only once. Sequenced material: naive T cells sorted from blood. The receptors here all came from a man in his late teens or twenties in good health.

The chain couples TRBV14 to TRBJ2-3, with D possibly being TRBD2 (5 bases). The V end lost 4 bases, the J end lost 4 bases, and 9 bases lay between the germline ends. Germline CDR1 and CDR2: SGHDN and FVKESK. This CDR3 spans 13 amino acids. The CDR3 loop is CASSPILADTQYF. DNA for the CDR3: TGTGCCAGCAGCCCTATACTAGCAGATACGCAGTATTTT.

This clonotype was observed at least ten times. V and J are TRBV5-1 and TRBJ2-3; D is possibly TRBD1 or TRBD2 (5 bases each). CDR3 length: 16 amino acids. V was trimmed by 4 bases and J by 3 bases, leaving 18 bases between them. Per germline, CDR1 SGHRS and CDR2 YFSETQ. CDR3 bases: TGCGCCAGCAGCGCAACGGGACCGCCTGGGACAGATACGCAGTATTTT. Translating it yields CASSATGPPGTDTQYF.

Ten or more counts support this clonotype. The J gene is TRBJ2-3, the V gene TRBV20-1; 10 positions match TRBD2. This CDR3 comprises 15 residues. V lost 1 base, J lost 4 bases, and 5 bases stayed unmatched. Germline loops: CDR1 DFQATT, CDR2 SNEGSKA (reference sequence). CDR3 in DNA: TGCAGTGCTAGAGTGCTAGCGGGAGCCCCAGATACGCAGTATTTT. It encodes CSARVLAGAPDTQYF.

The V call is TRBV7-6, the J call TRBJ2-2, with 9 bases that match TRBD2. Germline V gene data show CDR1 as SGHVS and CDR2 as FNYEAQ. V lost 0 bases to trimming and J lost 10 bases; unmatched junction nucleotides: 12. The CDR3 loop spans 17 amino acids. CDR3 region: CASSLAPSGTRLEELFF. In DNA, the CDR3 is TGTGCCAGCAGCTTAGCCCCTAGCGGGACCCGGTTAGAGGAGCTGTTTTTT.

This clonotype was found many times. This chain links TRBV11-2 with TRBJ1-1; D is uncertain. Germline V lookup: CDR1 SGHAT, CDR2 FQNNGV. Trimming pared 5 bases from V and 1 base from J, leaving 11 bases between. CDR3 length: 14 amino acids. CDR3 residues: CASSPGLKNTEAFF. CDR3 in DNA: TGTGCCAGCAGCCCTGGGCTCAAGAACACTGAAGCTTTCTTT.

A few counts support this clonotype. CDR3 region: CASSTGLVGEQYV. DNA of the CDR3: TGTGCCAGCTCAACGGGACTAGTGGGCGAGCAGTACGTC. J is TRBJ2-7 and V is TRBV18; 8 nucleotides match TRBD2. The CDR3 sequence is 13 residues long. V trimming: 5 bases; J trimming: 6 bases; junction bases outside the gene matches: 6. CDR1 and CDR2 (germline): KGHSH, LQKENI.

The V call is TRBV10-3, the J call TRBJ2-3; 7 bases are shared with TRBD2. The germline V gene has CDR1 ENHRY and CDR2 SYGVKD. J was trimmed by 4 bases and V by 3 bases; bases with no gene match: 4. This CDR3 is built from 14 residues. The CDR3 sequence: CAISEMGGSDTQYF. The DNA of the CDR3 is TGTGCCATCAGTGAAATGGGAGGGTCAGATACGCAGTATTTT.

This clonotype appeared many times. This sequence joins TRBV20-1 and TRBJ1-2; D gene unclear. Trimming took 2 bases from V and 10 from J, leaving 17 bases between them. Germline V lookup: CDR1 DFQATT, CDR2 SNEGSKA (reference sequence). The CDR3 covers 13 residues. CDR3 region: CSARRGYIPFYTF. CDR3 nucleotides: TGCAGTGCTAGAAGAGGCTACATTCCCTTCTACACCTTC.

This clonotype was seen repeatedly, ten times or more. The CDR3, as DNA: TGCAGCGTAACCGGGACTAGCGGGCTGTACCAAGAGACCCAGTACTTC. It encodes CSVTGTSGLYQETQYF. The chain has TRBV20-1 and TRBJ2-5; 12 bases agree with TRBD2. The CDR3 sequence is 16 residues long. Looked up from germline, CDR1 is DFQATT and CDR2 is SNEGSKA (reference sequence).

CDR3 nucleotides: TGCAGTGCTAGAGACAGGAACACTGGGGCCAACGTCCTGACTTTC. Its protein product is CSARDRNTGANVLTF. The chain couples TRBV20-1 to TRBJ2-6; D call uncertain. The CDR3 spans 15 residues. Trimming removed 0 bases at V and 2 bases at J, with 8 bases between. Germline values: CDR1 DFQATT, CDR2 SNEGSKA (reference sequence).

The rearrangement joins TRBV5-6 to TRBJ2-7; TRBD1 matches 7 bases. Trimming removed 4 bases from V and 3 bases from J; junction bases left unmatched: 4. Germline V CDR1 and CDR2: SGHDT, YYEEEE. The CDR3 runs 13 residues. The CDR3 DNA reads TGTGCCAGCAGCGGGACAGAATACTACGAGCAGTACGTC. Translated, it gives CASSGTEYYEQYV.

Many counts were recorded for this clonotype. The chain employs TRBV10-3 and TRBJ2-3, with unresolved D. With 5 bases removed from V and 4 bases from J, the gap between germline ends came to 10 bases. CDR3 size: 13 residues. Germline assignment: CDR1 ENHRY and CDR2 SYGVKD. CDR3 DNA sequence: TGTGCCATCAGTTCCGCCCCCCCAGATACGCAGTATTTT. This translates into CAISSAPPDTQYF.

This clonotype was seen at least ten times. V is TRBV27 and J is TRBJ2-1, with D perhaps being TRBD1 or TRBD2 (5 bases each). This CDR3 has 15 residues. V was shortened by 2 bases and J by 5 bases, with 13 bases between the two germline ends. The germline V gene encodes CDR1 MNHEY and CDR2 SMNVEV (reference sequence). The CDR3 region is CASSLRGRINNEQFF. The CDR3 nucleotides read TGTGCCAGCAGTTTAAGGGGACGCATTAACAATGAGCAGTTCTTC.

This clonotype showed up many times. The rearrangement uses TRBV7-9 and TRBJ2-5, with 7 positions matching TRBD1. Germline V gene sequence: CDR1 SEHNR, CDR2 FQNEAQ (reference sequence). CDR3 length: 15 amino acids. Unmatched junction bases numbered 13, after V lost 7 bases and J lost 5 bases. The CDR3 DNA reads TGTGCCAGCAATCGGGGACAGACTTTGGGGGAGACCCAGTACTTC. Residues: CASNRGQTLGETQYF. Supplemented by reference TRBV7-9 and TRBJ2-5, the full variable domain reads DTGVSQNPRHKITKRGQNVTFRCDPISEHNRLYWYRQTLGQGPEFLTYFQNEAQLEKSRLLSDRFSAERPKGSFSTLEIQRTEQGDSAMYLCASNRGQTLGETQYFGPGTRLLVL.

This clonotype appeared many times. The rearrangement uses TRBV3-1 and TRBJ2-5, with 13 bases fitting TRBD2. Germline values: CDR1 LGHDT, CDR2 YNNKEL (reference sequence). Germline trimming cut 1 base from V and 7 bases from J; bases unmatched to any gene: 6. This CDR3 has 16 amino acids. The CDR3 protein is CASSQGTSGRAGTQYF. The CDR3 DNA reads as TGTGCCAGCAGCCAAGGGACTAGCGGGAGAGCAGGGACCCAGTACTTC.

The J gene is TRBJ2-7, the V gene TRBV27; TRBD2 aligns across 13 bases. V was pared by 3 bases and J by 4 bases, with 15 bases of the junction left unmatched. Germline V gene data show CDR1 as MNHEY and CDR2 as SMNVEV (reference sequence). The CDR3 contains 19 residues. CDR3 coding DNA: TGTGCCAGCAGTTTCAGCGTAGGACTAGCGGGAGAGCCAGGATACGAGCAGTACTTC. As protein: CASSFSVGLAGEPGYEQYF.

In this sample, this clonotype turned up a few times. The chain has TRBV10-3 and TRBJ2-1; 7 positions agree with TRBD2. The CDR3 is 16 residues long. Germline values: CDR1 ENHRY, CDR2 SYGVKD. With 2 bases clipped from V and 0 bases from J, the junction kept 4 bases outside the gene matches. CDR3 sequence: CAISEVAGPSYNEQFF. The DNA for the CDR3 is TGTGCCATCAGTGAGGTAGCGGGTCCCTCCTACAATGAGCAGTTCTTC.

The rearrangement joins TRBV7-8 to TRBJ2-3; D call uncertain. V was pared by 2 bases and J by 4 bases, with 10 bases between. Germline loops: CDR1 SGHVS, CDR2 FQNEAQ. This CDR3 is built from 14 residues. In DNA form, the CDR3 reads TGTGCCAGCAGCTTAACGAAAATAGCAGATACGCAGTATTTT. Translation: CASSLTKIADTQYF.

The chain recombines TRBV12-3 or TRBV12-4 with TRBJ2-1; D is perhaps TRBD2 (6 bases). The CDR3 consists of 12 residues. With 8 bases removed from V and 12 bases from J, the gap between germline ends came to 17 bases. This CDR3 is CASCPSVGGQFF. DNA of the CDR3: TGTGCCAGCTGCCCGTCGGTGGGGGGGCAGTTCTTC.

This clonotype was detected many times. The rearrangement uses TRBV24-1 and TRBJ2-3, with 11 bases identical to TRBD2. Unmatched junction bases numbered 3, after V lost 5 bases and J lost 3 bases. This CDR3 has 15 residues. Germline assignment: CDR1 KGHDR and CDR2 SFDVKD. CDR3 DNA: TGTGCCACCAGTGCAGCTAGCGGGAGGACAGATACGCAGTATTTT. Encoded protein: CATSAASGRTDTQYF.

This clonotype was found many times. The V and J genes are TRBV27 and TRBJ2-4; 8 bases are a match to TRBD2. The CDR3 runs 15 residues. The trim removed 3 bases at V and 1 base at J, leaving 2 bases unmatched. The germline V gene encodes CDR1 MNHEY and CDR2 SMNVEV (reference sequence). CDR3 sequence reads: CASSFLAGAKNIQYF. The CDR3, as DNA: TGTGCCAGCAGTTTCCTAGCGGGTGCCAAAAACATTCAGTACTTC.

This clonotype was observed many times. CDR3: CASRTELMGTQYF. The CDR3 coding sequence is TGTGCCAGCAGAACCGAGCTGATGGGGACCCAGTACTTC. V is TRBV6-2 or TRBV6-3 and J is TRBJ2-5, with D unclear. V lost 6 bases and J 7 bases, leaving 15 bases between the germline ends. The CDR3 has 13 residues. Per germline, CDR1 MNHEY and CDR2 SVGEGT.